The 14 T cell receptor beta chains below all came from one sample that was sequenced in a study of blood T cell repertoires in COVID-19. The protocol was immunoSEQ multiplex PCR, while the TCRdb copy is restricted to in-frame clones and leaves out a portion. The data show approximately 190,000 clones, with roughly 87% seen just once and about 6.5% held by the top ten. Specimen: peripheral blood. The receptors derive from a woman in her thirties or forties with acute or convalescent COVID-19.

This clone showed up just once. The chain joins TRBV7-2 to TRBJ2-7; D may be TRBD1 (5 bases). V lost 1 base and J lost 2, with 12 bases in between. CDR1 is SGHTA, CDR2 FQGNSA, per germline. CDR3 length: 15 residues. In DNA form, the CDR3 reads TGTGCCAGCAGCTTAGAAGACAGACCCGCCTACGAGCAGTACTTC. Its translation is CASSLEDRPAYEQYF.

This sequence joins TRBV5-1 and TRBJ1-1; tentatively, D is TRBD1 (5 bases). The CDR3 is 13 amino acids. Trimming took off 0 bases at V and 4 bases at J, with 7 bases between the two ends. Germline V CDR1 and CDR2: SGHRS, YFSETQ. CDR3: CASSLGQSTEAFF. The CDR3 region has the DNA TGCGCCAGCAGCTTGGGACAGAGCACTGAAGCTTTCTTT.

CDR3 loop: CASSLTQGFYTGELFF. The CDR3 nucleotides read TGCGCCAGCAGCTTGACCCAGGGGTTTTACACCGGGGAGCTGTTTTTT. The rearrangement joins TRBV5-1 to TRBJ2-2, with a weak D call TRBD1 (6 bases). Germline assignment: CDR1 SGHRS and CDR2 YFSETQ. V was pared by 1 base and J by 3 bases, with 13 bases between. The CDR3 length is 16 residues. Looking up the rest from reference TRBV5-1 and TRBJ2-2 gives the full variable domain: KAGVTQTPRYLIKTRGQQVTLSCSPISGHRSVSWYQQTPGQGLQFLFEYFSETQRNKGNFPGRFSGRQFSNSRSEMNVSTLELGDSALYLCASSLTQGFYTGELFFGEGSRLTVL.

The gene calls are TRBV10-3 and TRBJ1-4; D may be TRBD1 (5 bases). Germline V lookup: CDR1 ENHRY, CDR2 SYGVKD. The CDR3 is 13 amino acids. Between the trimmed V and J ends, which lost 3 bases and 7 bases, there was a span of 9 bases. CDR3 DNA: TGTGCCATCAGTGACGGGGGGGGTGAAAAACTGTTTTTT. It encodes CAISDGGGEKLFF.

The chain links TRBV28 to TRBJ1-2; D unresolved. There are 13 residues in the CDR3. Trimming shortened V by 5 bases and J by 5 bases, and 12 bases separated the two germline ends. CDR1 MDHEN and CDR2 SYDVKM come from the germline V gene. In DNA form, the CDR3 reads TGTGCCAGCAGTCCCGGGAGAAGATATGGCTACACCTTC. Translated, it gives CASSPGRRYGYTF.

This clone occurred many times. As DNA, the CDR3 is TGTGCCAGCATCGGTGGTAGCTCCTACAATGAGCAGTTCTTC. This encodes CASIGGSSYNEQFF. The rearrangement links TRBV2 to TRBJ2-1; D not certain. V lost 7 bases, J lost 0 bases, and 10 bases lay in between. The CDR3 has 14 residues. In germline, CDR1 is SNHLY, CDR2 FYNNEI.

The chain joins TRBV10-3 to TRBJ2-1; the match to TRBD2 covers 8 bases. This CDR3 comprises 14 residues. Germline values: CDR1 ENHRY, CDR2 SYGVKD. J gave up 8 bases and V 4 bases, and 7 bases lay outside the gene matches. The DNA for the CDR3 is TGTGCCATCAGTGGAAGCGGGAGTAACCATGAGCAGTTCTTC. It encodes CAISGSGSNHEQFF.

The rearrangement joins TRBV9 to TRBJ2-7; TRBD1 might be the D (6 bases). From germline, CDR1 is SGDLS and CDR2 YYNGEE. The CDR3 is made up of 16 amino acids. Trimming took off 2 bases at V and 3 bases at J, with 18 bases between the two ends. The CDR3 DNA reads TGTGCCAGCAGCGTGAATCCCGAGACAGGATACTACGAGCAGTACTTC. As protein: CASSVNPETGYYEQYF.

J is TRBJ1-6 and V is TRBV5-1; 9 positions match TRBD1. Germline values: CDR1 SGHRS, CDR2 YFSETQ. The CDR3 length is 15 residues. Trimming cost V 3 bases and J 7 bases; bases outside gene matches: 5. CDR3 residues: CASSSQGTGNSPLHF. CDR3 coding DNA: TGCGCCAGCAGCTCCCAAGGGACAGGGAATTCACCCCTCCACTTT.

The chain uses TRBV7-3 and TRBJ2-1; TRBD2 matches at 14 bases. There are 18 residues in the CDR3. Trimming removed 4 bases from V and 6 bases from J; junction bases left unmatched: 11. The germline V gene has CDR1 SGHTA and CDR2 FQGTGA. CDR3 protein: CASSSGLAGGWLANEQFF. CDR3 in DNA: TGTGCCAGCAGCTCTGGACTAGCGGGGGGTTGGTTGGCCAATGAGCAGTTCTTC.

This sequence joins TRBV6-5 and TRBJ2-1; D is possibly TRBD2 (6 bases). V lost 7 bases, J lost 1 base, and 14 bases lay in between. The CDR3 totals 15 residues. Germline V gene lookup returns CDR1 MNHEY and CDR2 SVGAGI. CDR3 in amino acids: CASTWGGQSYNEQFF. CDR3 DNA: TGTGCCAGCACCTGGGGAGGTCAGTCCTACAATGAGCAGTTCTTC.

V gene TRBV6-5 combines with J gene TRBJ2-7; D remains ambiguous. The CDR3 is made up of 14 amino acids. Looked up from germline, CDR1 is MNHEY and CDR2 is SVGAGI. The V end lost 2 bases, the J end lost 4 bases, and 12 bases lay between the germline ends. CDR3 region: CASSYRSPEYEQYF. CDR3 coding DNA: TGTGCCAGCAGTTACAGGAGCCCGGAGTACGAGCAGTACTTC.

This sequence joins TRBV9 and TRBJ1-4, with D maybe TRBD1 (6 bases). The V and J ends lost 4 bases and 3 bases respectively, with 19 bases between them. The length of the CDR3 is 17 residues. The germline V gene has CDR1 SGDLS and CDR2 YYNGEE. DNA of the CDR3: TGTGCCAGCAGCAGCCCGGAGAGGGGGTCGGCTAATGAAAAACTGTTTTTT. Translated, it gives CASSSPERGSANEKLFF.

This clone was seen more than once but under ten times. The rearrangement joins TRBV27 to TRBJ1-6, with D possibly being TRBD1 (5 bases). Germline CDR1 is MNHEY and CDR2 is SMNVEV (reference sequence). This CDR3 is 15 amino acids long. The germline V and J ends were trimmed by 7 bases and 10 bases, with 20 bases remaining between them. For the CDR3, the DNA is TGTGCCAGCACATCGTTTGGGGGGTTGAAGTCACCCCTCCACTTT. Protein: CASTSFGGLKSPLHF.